Here is one TCR beta chain with its context. Its antigen remains unidentified. The CDR3 totals 14 residues. Trimming pared 4 bases from V and 5 bases from J, leaving 15 bases between. CDR1 SGHRS and CDR2 YFSETQ come from the germline V gene. The protocol was immunoSEQ multiplex PCR, while the TCRdb copy is restricted to in-frame clones and leaves out a portion. The sample has some 57,000 clones, about three quarters seen once. The data were taken from a study of a mutant IDH1 vaccine in newly diagnosed glioma. Findings and limits, study-wide: Shifts in the top peripheral T cell clonotypes seemed unrelated to pseudoprogression.

Specified time point: week 47, end of study. Doses comprised 300 ug of mutant IDH1 20-mer peptide each, plus topical imiquimod. The receptor's source is a woman in her 40s with glioma. Some clones in this sample may be carry-over from other donors' samples. Source: PBMCs, taken from a glioma patient whose treatment included an IDH1 peptide vaccine. The genes are TRBV5-1 and TRBJ1-2; D is undetermined. CDR3 protein: CASSPGPEKYGYTF. In DNA, the CDR3 is TGCGCCAGCAGCCCTGGACCAGAAAAGTATGGCTACACCTTC.